This TCR beta chain was captured in a study of long-term antiretroviral therapy in people with HIV. Study details: The 2015 immediate-ART recommendation came about a decade after the earliest samples.

The germline V gene has CDR1 SGHTS and CDR2 YDEGEE. The CDR3 totals 10 residues. The V end was cut by 4 bases, the J end by 5 bases, with 4 bases between. This clone appeared once. The antigen is not known. Sequencing used immunoSEQ v3.0 at survey level. Sequencing was performed with immunoSEQ multiplex PCR; in TCRdb, only in-frame clones are kept and a portion is missing. The data show approximately 11,000 clones, around 88% seen once. Whole-study results and caveats: Researchers lacked any data on ART adherence, viral resistance or therapy changes. All time points showed a repertoire dominated by clones expanded before ART.

The chain has TRBV5-8 and TRBJ2-7; D is undetermined. The clonotype was recovered from a woman between 40 and 50 years old with HIV. The sample in question was unsorted PBMCs, obtained 0.2 years before starting antiretroviral therapy. The CDR3 region has the DNA TGTGCCAGCAGCAGTCACGAGCAGTACTTC. Protein product: CASSSHEQYF. The whole variable domain, remainder taken from reference TRBV5-8 and TRBJ2-7, is EAGVTQSPTHLIKTRGQQATLRCSPISGHTSVYWYQQALGLGLQFLLWYDEGEERNRGNFPPRFSGRQFPNYSSELNVNALELEDSALYLCASSSHEQYFGPGTRLTVT.